This T cell receptor beta chain comes out of a study of control samples from healthy donors and cancer patients. The CDR3 consists of 17 residues. Deletions cut 3 bases from V and 0 bases from J, with 18 bases between. CDR1 and CDR2 from the germline V gene are MDHEN and SYDVKM. Assay: immunoSEQ multiplex PCR; the TCRdb copy retains only in-frame clones and omits some. The sample contains approximately 160,000 clones, approximately 94% of which appear only once. This clonotype originated in a woman in her late teens or twenties in good health. V is TRBV28 and J is TRBJ2-7; TRBD1 is a possible D gene (5 bases). Material for sequencing was blood. CDR3 sequence reads: CASSFHPDATASYEQYF. CDR3 nucleotide sequence: TGTGCCAGCAGTTTCCACCCCGATGCGACAGCCTCCTACGAGCAGTACTTC.